Listed here is a single T cell receptor beta chain. These data come from a study of cytomegalovirus exposure and HLA in healthy donors. The PCR ran on 60 Vbeta and 13 Jbeta primers. Clones were read by immunoSEQ multiplex PCR, and TCRdb kept only the in-frame ones, dropping some. There are 200,000 to 250,000 clones in the sample; approximately 82% occur only once, and less than 4.5% lies in the top ten. The CDR3 extends over 15 amino acids. The germline gives CDR1 KGHSH, CDR2 LQKENI. V was trimmed by 0 bases and J by 0 bases, leaving 9 bases between them. The sequenced sample was PBMCs. The source of this sequence is a male donor in good health and CMV-seronegative. The chain employs TRBV18 and TRBJ2-7; D is undetermined. The DNA of the CDR3 is TGTGCCAGCTCACCACCGGTGAGCCACTCCTACGAGCAGTACTTC. Its translation: CASSPPVSHSYEQYF. The complete variable domain, with remaining parts taken from reference TRBV18 and TRBJ2-7, reads NAGVMQNPRHLVRRRGQEARLRCSPMKGHSHVYWYRQLPEEGLKFMVYLQKENIIDESGMPKERFSAEFPKEGPSILRIQQVVRGDSAAYFCASSPPVSHSYEQYFGPGTRLTVT.